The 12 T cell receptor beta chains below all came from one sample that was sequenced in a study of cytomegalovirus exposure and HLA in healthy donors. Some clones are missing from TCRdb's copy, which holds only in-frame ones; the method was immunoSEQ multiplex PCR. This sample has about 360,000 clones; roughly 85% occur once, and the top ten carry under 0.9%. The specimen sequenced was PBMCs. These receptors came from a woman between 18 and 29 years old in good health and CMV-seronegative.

The CDR3 DNA follows: TGTGCCAGCAGTGCCCTGAAGGGATCGGGGGGTCCGGCAGATACGCAGTATTTT. Its protein product is CASSALKGSGGPADTQYF. This chain connects TRBV6-1 to TRBJ2-3; 7 bases are a match to TRBD2. V shed 4 bases and J 4 bases; nucleotides not matched to a gene: 17. The CDR3 runs 18 residues. The germline V gene has CDR1 MNHNS and CDR2 SASEGT.

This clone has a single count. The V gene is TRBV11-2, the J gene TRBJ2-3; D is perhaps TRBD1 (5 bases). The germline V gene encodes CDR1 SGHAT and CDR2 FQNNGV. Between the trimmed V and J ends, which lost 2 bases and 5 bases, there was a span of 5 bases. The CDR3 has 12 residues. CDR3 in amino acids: CASSLQGDTQYF. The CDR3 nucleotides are TGTGCCAGCAGCTTACAGGGAGATACGCAGTATTTT.

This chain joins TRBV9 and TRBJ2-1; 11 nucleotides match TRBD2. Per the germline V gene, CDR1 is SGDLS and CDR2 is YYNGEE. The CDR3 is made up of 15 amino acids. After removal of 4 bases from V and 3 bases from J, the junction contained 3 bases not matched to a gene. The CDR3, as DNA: TGTGCCAGCAGCACCGGGACTAGCGGCTACAATGAGCAGTTCTTC. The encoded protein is CASSTGTSGYNEQFF. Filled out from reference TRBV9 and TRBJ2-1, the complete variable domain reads DSGVTQTPKHLITATGQRVTLRCSPRSGDLSVYWYQQSLDQGLQFLIQYYNGEERAKGNILERFSAQQFPDLHSELNLSSLELGDSALYFCASSTGTSGYNEQFFGPGTRLTVL.

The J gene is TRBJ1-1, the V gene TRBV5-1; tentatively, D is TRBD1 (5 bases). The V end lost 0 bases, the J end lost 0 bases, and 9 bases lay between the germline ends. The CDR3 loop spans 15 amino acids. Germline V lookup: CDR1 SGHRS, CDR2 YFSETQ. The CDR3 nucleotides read TGCGCCAGCAGCTTGGTCCCAGGGTTGAACACTGAAGCTTTCTTT. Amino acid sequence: CASSLVPGLNTEAFF.

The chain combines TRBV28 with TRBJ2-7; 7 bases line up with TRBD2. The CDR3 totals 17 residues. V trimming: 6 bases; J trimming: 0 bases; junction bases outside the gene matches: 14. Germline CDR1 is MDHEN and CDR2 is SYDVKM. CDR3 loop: CASRRSMTSPSSYEQYF. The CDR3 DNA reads TGTGCCAGCAGACGAAGCATGACTAGCCCGAGCTCCTACGAGCAGTACTTC.

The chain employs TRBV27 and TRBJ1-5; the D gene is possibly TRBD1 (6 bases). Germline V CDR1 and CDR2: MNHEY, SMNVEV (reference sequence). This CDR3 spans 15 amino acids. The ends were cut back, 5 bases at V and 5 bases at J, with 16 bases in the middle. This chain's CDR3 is CASSLRQDGDQPQHF. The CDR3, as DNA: TGTGCCAGCAGTCTCCGACAGGACGGGGATCAGCCCCAGCATTTT.

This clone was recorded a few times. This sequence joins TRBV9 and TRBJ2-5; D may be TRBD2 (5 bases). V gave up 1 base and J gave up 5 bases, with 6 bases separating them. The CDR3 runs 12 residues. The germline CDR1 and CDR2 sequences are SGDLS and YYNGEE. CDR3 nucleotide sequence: TGTGCCAGCAGCGTACCGGGGGAGACCCAGTACTTC. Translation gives CASSVPGETQYF.

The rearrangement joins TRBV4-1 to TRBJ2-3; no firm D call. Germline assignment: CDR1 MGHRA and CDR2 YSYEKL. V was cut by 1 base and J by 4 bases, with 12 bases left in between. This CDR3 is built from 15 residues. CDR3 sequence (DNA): TGCGCCAGCAGCCAAGGAAACGCTAATTCAGATACGCAGTATTTT. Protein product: CASSQGNANSDTQYF.

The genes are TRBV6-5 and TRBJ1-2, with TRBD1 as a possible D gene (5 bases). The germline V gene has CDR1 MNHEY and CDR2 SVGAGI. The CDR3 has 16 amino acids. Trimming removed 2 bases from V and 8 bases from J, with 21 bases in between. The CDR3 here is CASSYLRDSWRTGYTF. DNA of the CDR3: TGTGCCAGCAGTTACCTCCGTGACAGTTGGAGAACGGGCTACACCTTC.

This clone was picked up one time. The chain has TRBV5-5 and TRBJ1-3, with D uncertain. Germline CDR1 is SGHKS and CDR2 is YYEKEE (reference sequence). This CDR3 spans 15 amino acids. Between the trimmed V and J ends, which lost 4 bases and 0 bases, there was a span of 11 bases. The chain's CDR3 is CASSPVGFSGNTIYF. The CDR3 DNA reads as TGTGCCAGCAGCCCGGTCGGGTTCTCTGGAAACACCATATATTTT.

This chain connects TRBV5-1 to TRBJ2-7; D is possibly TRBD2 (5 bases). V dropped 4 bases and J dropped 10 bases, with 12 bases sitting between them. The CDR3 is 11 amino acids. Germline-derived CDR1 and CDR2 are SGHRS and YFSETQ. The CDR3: CASSPDEGQYF. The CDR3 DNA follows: TGCGCCAGCAGCCCCGACGAGGGCCAGTACTTC.

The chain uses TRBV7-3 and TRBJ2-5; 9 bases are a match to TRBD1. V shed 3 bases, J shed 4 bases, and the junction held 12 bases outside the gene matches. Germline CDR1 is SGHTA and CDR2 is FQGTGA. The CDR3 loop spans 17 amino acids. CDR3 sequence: CASSLGKTGGRRETQYF. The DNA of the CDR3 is TGTGCCAGCAGCTTGGGGAAGACAGGGGGAAGGAGAGAGACCCAGTACTTC.